These T cell receptor beta chains were read from a single sample in a study of blood T cell repertoires in COVID-19. Some clones are missing from TCRdb's copy, which holds only in-frame ones; the method was immunoSEQ multiplex PCR. Among about 240,000 clones listed, 85% to 90% were seen once. The source material was PBMCs or T cells enriched from blood (not recorded which). These TCRs come from a woman aged 30 to 39 who had recovered from COVID-19. Each CDR3 is given with its conserved first and last residue. The D gene is left open where the match is weak. Not all rows give a size; the values are once, few, many and, for expanded clones, a class.

V gene	D gene	clone size	J gene	CDR3 DNA	CDR3 protein
TRBV11-2	.	.	TRBJ1-1	TGTGCCAGCAGCTCAGGACAGTCGACCGCCACTGAAGCTTTCTTT	CASSSGQSTATEAFF
TRBV9	.	.	TRBJ1-3	TGTGCCAGCAGCCCCTATGTCCGGGACACTTCTGGAAACACCATATATTTT	CASSPYVRDTSGNTIYF
TRBV7-3	.	.	TRBJ2-1	TGTGCCAGCAGAGGGGGTCTCTACAATGAGCAGTTCTTC	CASRGGLYNEQFF
TRBV9	TRBD1	.	TRBJ2-4	TGTGCCAGCAGCCTTCGGACAGGGGGCTGGGACATTCAGTACTTC	CASSLRTGGWDIQYF
TRBV5-4	TRBD1	.	TRBJ1-2	TGTGCCAGCAGCTTCCCGGGACAGCTAAAGGATGGCTACACCTTC	CASSFPGQLKDGYTF
TRBV19	TRBD2	.	TRBJ2-1	TGTGCCAGTAGTATAGGCCGGACTAGCGGTGTCTACAATGAGCAGTTCTTC	CASSIGRTSGVYNEQFF
TRBV5-1	TRBD1	.	TRBJ2-7	TGCGCCAGCAGCATGGGACAGGGGGCCTACGAGCAGTACTTC	CASSMGQGAYEQYF
TRBV4-1	.	.	TRBJ1-1	TGCGCCAGCAGCTCAGACAGTCTGAACACTGAAGCTTTCTTT	CASSSDSLNTEAFF
TRBV6-5	TRBD1	.	TRBJ1-6	TGTGCCAGCAGTTACACGGGCCCAGGGGGTAATTCACCCCTCCACTTT	CASSYTGPGGNSPLHF
TRBV7-9	TRBD2	.	TRBJ2-4	TGTGCCAGCAGCTCTAGACTAGCGGGAGCTCAAAACATTCAGTACTTC	CASSSRLAGAQNIQYF
TRBV7-2	.	.	TRBJ1-3	TGTGCCAGCAGCTTAGTTTTGACGGGCGACAGCTCTGGAAACACCATATATTTT	CASSLVLTGDSSGNTIYF
TRBV12-3/TRBV12-4	TRBD1	.	TRBJ2-1	TGTGCCAGCAGCCCCGGGACAGGGAGGAAGCAGTTCTTC	CASSPGTGRKQFF
TRBV30	.	once	TRBJ1-4	TGTGCCTGGGGGGGAGCTGAAACTAATGAAAAACTGTTTTTT	CAWGGAETNEKLFF
TRBV19	.	.	TRBJ1-1	TGTGCCAGTAGTAGGGTTTGGGTGCAGGGTAGGACTGAAGCTTTCTTT	CASSRVWVQGRTEAFF
TRBV4-1	TRBD1	.	TRBJ2-7	TGCGCCAGCAGCCAGTCGGGACAGGGAGGTGAGCAGTACTTC	CASSQSGQGGEQYF
TRBV4-2	.	.	TRBJ2-1	TGTGCCAGCTCCTTAGGAGGTACTCAATCCTACAATGAGCAGTTCTTC	CASSLGGTQSYNEQFF
TRBV15	.	.	TRBJ1-2	TGTGCCACCAGCAGAGGCTGGGGAGGAATCTATGGCTACACCTTC	CATSRGWGGIYGYTF
TRBV11-2	.	few	TRBJ1-4	TGTGCCAGCAGCTTAGGGGCGCCGGTTGAAAAACTGTTTTTT	CASSLGAPVEKLFF
TRBV18	.	.	TRBJ2-1	TGTGCCAGCTCACCCCTAGCCGCTGACAATGAGCAGTTCTTC	CASSPLAADNEQFF
TRBV9	TRBD1	.	TRBJ1-1	TGTGCCAGCAGCTCGGACAGGATGAACACTGAAGCTTTCTTT	CASSSDRMNTEAFF
TRBV12-3/TRBV12-4	.	.	TRBJ1-2	TGTGCCGAAGGGGCAAATAACTATGGCTACACCTTC	CAEGANNYGYTF
TRBV9	TRBD1	few	TRBJ2-3	TGTGCCAGCAGCGTAGAGGCCGGACAGGGCGGTGCAGATACGCAGTATTTT	CASSVEAGQGGADTQYF
TRBV30	.	.	TRBJ2-4	TGTGCCTGGGAAAGGGGAGCCAAAAACATTCAGTACTTC	CAWERGAKNIQYF
TRBV21-1	.	once	TRBJ2-2	TGTGCCAGCACCGAACGGCGGGACAGGGCGAACACCGGGGAGCTGTTTTTT	CASTERRDRANTGELFF
TRBV5-1	TRBD1	.	TRBJ2-5	TGCGCCAGCAGCATAGACAGGGGATCTGGAAAGACCCAGTACTTC	CASSIDRGSGKTQYF
TRBV25-1	.	.	TRBJ1-1	TGTGCCAGCAGTCACCGAGCTATGAACACTGAAGCTTTCTTT	CASSHRAMNTEAFF
TRBV27	TRBD2	few	TRBJ2-7	TGTGCCAGCAGCCGGGACTACCCCTACGAGCAGTACTTC	CASSRDYPYEQYF
TRBV19	.	.	TRBJ1-5	TGTGCCAGTAGTATAACTTGGGGAGAAAGCAATCAGCCCCAGCATTTT	CASSITWGESNQPQHF
TRBV30	.	few	TRBJ2-7	TGTGCCTGGAAAAATCCCCTCTCGAGTGCTTTCTTCTTC	CAWKNPLSSAFFF
TRBV9	.	.	TRBJ2-1	TGTGCCAGCAGCGTAGCTTACCCCGGGAATGAGCAGTTCTTC	CASSVAYPGNEQFF
TRBV7-2	.	.	TRBJ1-5	TGTGCCAGCAGCCCGGGGGGCTCGGGGATGAGCAATCAGCCCCAGCATTTT	CASSPGGSGMSNQPQHF
TRBV18	.	.	TRBJ1-5	TGTGCCAGCTCACCGGTCGCAGCGGGGGACCCTAATCAGCCCCAGCATTTT	CASSPVAAGDPNQPQHF
TRBV9	.	once	TRBJ2-3	TGTGCCAGCAGCTTTACAGGTACAGATACGCAGTATTTT	CASSFTGTDTQYF
TRBV28	TRBD2	.	TRBJ2-3	TGTGCCAGCAGTTTATCCGCGGGAGGTACAGATACGCAGTATTTT	CASSLSAGGTDTQYF
TRBV6-5	.	.	TRBJ1-2	TGTGCCAGCAGTTACGGGAGTGCAGGGGCAGGCTATGGCTACACCTTC	CASSYGSAGAGYGYTF
TRBV28	TRBD1	.	TRBJ1-1	TGTGCCAGCAGTACGGGACAGATGAACACTGAAGCTTTCTTT	CASSTGQMNTEAFF
TRBV9	.	once	TRBJ1-6	TGTGCCAGCAGCGAGGGGGTAGGGACACCCCTCCACTTT	CASSEGVGTPLHF
TRBV27	.	.	TRBJ2-5	TGTGCCAGCAGTTCGTCCCGGGACACGAACCAGTACTTC	CASSSSRDTNQYF
TRBV27	TRBD2	.	TRBJ2-5	TGTGCCAGCAGTTCTCTAGCGGGCTGGGGGGAGACCCAGTACTTC	CASSSLAGWGETQYF
TRBV5-1	TRBD2	once	TRBJ2-2	TGCGCCAGCAGCTTTAGTCCCGGGACTACTACCGGGGAGCTGTTTTTT	CASSFSPGTTTGELFF
TRBV5-8	.	.	TRBJ1-2	TGTGCCAGCAGCCTTATGGGGGCACCCCGTGGCTACACCTTC	CASSLMGAPRGYTF
TRBV11-1	TRBD1	.	TRBJ2-7	TGTGCCAGCAGCTTAGCCGGACAGGGGGTCTACGAGCAGTACTTC	CASSLAGQGVYEQYF
TRBV18	.	.	TRBJ1-2	TGTGCCAGCTCACAAAGTGCCGCGGACTATGGCTACACCTTC	CASSQSAADYGYTF
TRBV7-9	.	few	TRBJ2-2	TGTGCCAGCAGCCGCCGGGGGGCTGTGAACACCGGGGAGCTGTTTTTT	CASSRRGAVNTGELFF
TRBV5-4	TRBD2	.	TRBJ2-1	TGTGCCAGCAGCCAGGGACTAGCCGGCGATGAGCAGTTCTTC	CASSQGLAGDEQFF
TRBV19	.	.	TRBJ1-1	TGTGCCAGTAATCCAGGGGTAGGAGAACGCACTGAAGCTTTCTTT	CASNPGVGERTEAFF
TRBV7-9	.	once	TRBJ2-1	TGTGCCAGCAGCTTAGAAGCGAACAATGAGCAGTTCTTC	CASSLEANNEQFF
TRBV7-2	.	.	TRBJ2-3	TGTGCCAGCAGCTCGCGACAGCCGTCCTCCACAGATACGCAGTATTTT	CASSSRQPSSTDTQYF
TRBV6-4	.	.	TRBJ2-2	TGTGCCAGCAGTCTGCGGGAGAACACCGGGGAGCTGTTTTTT	CASSLRENTGELFF
TRBV4-1	.	.	TRBJ2-5	TGCGCCAGCAGCCAAGATGGAATAGCGGCAGAGACCCAGTACTTC	CASSQDGIAAETQYF
TRBV7-2	.	.	TRBJ1-3	TGTGCCAGCAGCTTATTCGGGACTACAAACACCATATATTTT	CASSLFGTTNTIYF
TRBV28	.	once	TRBJ1-4	TGTGCCAGCAGTTTTTTCTCAACTAATGAAAAACTGTTTTTT	CASSFFSTNEKLFF
TRBV6-5	.	.	TRBJ2-1	TGTGCCAGCAAAACCGGCGGGACGTACGGGAATGAGCAGTTCTTC	CASKTGGTYGNEQFF
TRBV27	.	many	TRBJ1-2	TGTGCCAGCAGTTTATCGGGGGGGAGGAACACCTTC	CASSLSGGRNTF
TRBV30	TRBD2	.	TRBJ2-7	TGTGCCTGGAGTTTGGCGGGGGGGAACGAGCAGTACTTC	CAWSLAGGNEQYF
TRBV5-1	.	once	TRBJ1-5	TGCGCCAGCAGCTTGGAGTCAGGAAATCAGCCCCAGCATTTT	CASSLESGNQPQHF